What follows are 32 T cell receptor beta chains derived from one specimen sequenced in a study of cytomegalovirus exposure and HLA in healthy donors. A multiplex PCR was run with 60 Vbeta primers and 13 Jbeta primers. Data came from immunoSEQ multiplex PCR; TCRdb stores just in-frame clones and leaves some out. The sample yields around 40,000 clones, about nine tenths seen once. Sample: PBMCs. The receptors come from a woman between 40 and 50 years old in good health and CMV-seropositive.

This clone was found once. The chain recombines TRBV6-1 with TRBJ2-2; D ambiguous. The CDR3 sequence is 14 residues long. Germline assignment: CDR1 MNHNS and CDR2 SASEGT. V dropped 2 bases and J dropped 2 bases, with 6 bases sitting between them. DNA of the CDR3: TGTGCCAGCAGTGAATTTACAAACACCGGGGAGCTGTTTTTT. Translating gives CASSEFTNTGELFF.

The DNA for the CDR3 is TGTGCCAGCACCCTAGGGGGCTCCTATAATTCACCCCTCCACTTT. Amino acid sequence: CASTLGGSYNSPLHF. The chain has TRBV27 and TRBJ1-6, with TRBD1 as a possible D gene (6 bases). The CDR3 has 15 residues. Trimming removed 7 bases at V and 0 bases at J, with 10 bases between. Germline-derived CDR1 and CDR2 are MNHEY and SMNVEV (reference sequence).

The rearrangement uses TRBV5-1 and TRBJ2-7; tentative D call: TRBD1 (6 bases). V shed 0 bases and J shed 6 bases, with 13 bases lying between them. The CDR3 is made up of 14 amino acids. Germline assignment: CDR1 SGHRS and CDR2 YFSETQ. The CDR3 protein is CASSLGDIGGEQYF. The CDR3 DNA reads as TGCGCCAGCAGCTTGGGAGATATAGGGGGCGAGCAGTACTTC.

The chain joins TRBV11-1 to TRBJ1-2; D unresolved. V was pared by 0 bases and J by 8 bases, with 13 bases between. Germline V CDR1 and CDR2: SGHAT, FQDESV (reference sequence). CDR3 length: 14 residues. The CDR3 here is CASSLAPDLGGYTF. For the CDR3, the DNA is TGTGCCAGCAGCTTAGCGCCGGACTTGGGCGGCTACACCTTC.

This clone was found once. The genes are TRBV25-1 and TRBJ2-2, with unresolved D. Germline V gives CDR1 MGHDK, CDR2 SYGVNS. Trimming removed 6 bases from V and 4 bases from J, with 15 bases in between. This CDR3 is 15 amino acids long. The CDR3 nucleotides are TGTGCCAGCAGAAGAGACATCGGCCCCACCGGGGAGCTGTTTTTT. Translation: CASRRDIGPTGELFF.

The gene calls are TRBV29-1 and TRBJ2-5; tentative D call: TRBD1 (5 bases). This CDR3 contains 11 residues. V lost 5 bases, J lost 4 bases, and 8 bases lay in between. Germline assignment: CDR1 SQVTM and CDR2 ANQGSEA. The CDR3 spells CSVPTGETQYF. In DNA, the CDR3 is TGCAGCGTTCCAACAGGAGAGACCCAGTACTTC.

V is TRBV13 and J is TRBJ2-3, with TRBD2 matching 7 bases. Germline V lookup: CDR1 PRHDT, CDR2 FYEKMQ (reference sequence). The CDR3 length is 14 residues. J gave up 8 bases and V 5 bases, and 10 bases lay outside the gene matches. The CDR3 loop is CASSPRTSFSTQYF. The CDR3 DNA reads as TGTGCCAGCAGCCCACGGACTAGTTTCAGTACGCAGTATTTT.

This clone was seen just once. CDR3 in DNA: TGTGCCAGCAGCCGGGACACCGGCGAGCAGTACTTC. This translates into CASSRDTGEQYF. The rearrangement links TRBV2 to TRBJ2-7; D possibly corresponds to TRBD1 (6 bases). Deletions cut 6 bases from V and 6 bases from J, with 12 bases between. The CDR3 spans 12 residues. Germline CDR1 and CDR2: SNHLY and FYNNEI. Combining the CDR3 with reference TRBV2 and TRBJ2-7 gives the whole variable domain EPEVTQTPSHQVTQMGQEVILRCVPISNHLYFYWYRQILGQKVEFLVSFYNNEISEKSEIFDDQFSVERPDGSNFTLKIRSTKLEDSAMYFCASSRDTGEQYFGPGTRLTVT.

The genes are TRBV6-1 and TRBJ1-2; 10 nucleotides align to TRBD1. Germline V gene sequence: CDR1 MNHNS, CDR2 SASEGT. The CDR3 runs 13 residues. V shed 8 bases, J shed 6 bases, and the junction held 6 bases outside the gene matches. The CDR3 DNA is TGTGCCAGCGTCCGGGACAGGGGTGATGGCTACACCTTC. This codes for CASVRDRGDGYTF.

The V gene is TRBV19, the J gene TRBJ1-5; D gene unclear. Trimming cost V 7 bases and J 3 bases, with 7 bases left between them. The CDR3 consists of 12 residues. The germline V gene encodes CDR1 LNHDA and CDR2 SQIVND (reference sequence). The CDR3 loop reads CASTDNNQPQHF. The CDR3 nucleotides read TGTGCCAGTACTGACAACAATCAGCCCCAGCATTTT.

This sequence joins TRBV18 and TRBJ2-2; the match to TRBD1 covers 9 bases. The CDR3 is made up of 16 amino acids. CDR1 and CDR2 (germline): KGHSH, LQKENI. J lost 5 bases, V lost 3 bases, and 7 bases had no gene match. The CDR3 region is CASSPIGQGWTGELFF. For the CDR3, the DNA is TGTGCCAGCTCACCTATCGGACAGGGGTGGACCGGGGAGCTGTTTTTT.

The chain employs TRBV5-3 and TRBJ2-7, with D hard to call. TRBV5-3 belongs to the ORF category, with a function that is uncertain. V lost 0 bases and J 4 bases, leaving 8 bases between the germline ends. There are 13 residues in the CDR3. This CDR3 reads CARSLAYLYEQYF. The CDR3 region has the DNA TGTGCCAGAAGCTTGGCCTATCTTTACGAGCAGTACTTC.

This clone has a single count. The rearrangement links TRBV5-1 to TRBJ2-3, with TRBD1 matching over 9 bases. The CDR3 is made up of 13 amino acids. The junction had 5 bases not matched to a gene; V was cut back by 8 bases and J by 4 bases. Per germline, CDR1 SGHRS and CDR2 YFSETQ. The CDR3 spells CASGDRVADTQYF. The CDR3 bases are TGCGCCAGTGGGGACAGGGTGGCAGATACGCAGTATTTT.

V is TRBV5-1 and J is TRBJ1-1; unclear D gene. The CDR3 totals 14 residues. V gave up 2 bases and J gave up 6 bases, with 14 bases separating them. CDR1 is SGHRS, CDR2 YFSETQ, per germline. CDR3 in amino acids: CASSFEPGRPEAFF. The DNA of the CDR3 is TGCGCCAGCAGCTTCGAACCAGGCCGTCCTGAAGCTTTCTTT. The variable domain in full, completed from reference TRBV5-1 and TRBJ1-1, reads KAGVTQTPRYLIKTRGQQVTLSCSPISGHRSVSWYQQTPGQGLQFLFEYFSETQRNKGNFPGRFSGRQFSNSRSEMNVSTLELGDSALYLCASSFEPGRPEAFFGQGTRLTVV.

This chain uses TRBV5-4 with TRBJ1-2; D is unresolved. V was trimmed by 1 base and J by 4 bases, leaving 11 bases between them. Looked up from germline, CDR1 is SGHNT and CDR2 is YYREEE (reference sequence). This CDR3 has 14 residues. The CDR3, as DNA: TGTGCCAGCAGCTTGTTCGGTCGGGGCTATGGCTACACCTTC. As protein: CASSLFGRGYGYTF.

J is TRBJ2-7 and V is TRBV7-2, with 9 positions matching TRBD2. This CDR3 is built from 16 residues. Germline V gene lookup returns CDR1 SGHTA and CDR2 FQGNSA. J gave up 4 bases and V 5 bases, and 12 bases lay outside the gene matches. As DNA, the CDR3 is TGTGCCAGCAGCCACGCCCCGACTAGCGGTTTATACGAGCAGTACTTC. Translated, it gives CASSHAPTSGLYEQYF.

This chain joins TRBV7-9 and TRBJ2-3, with a weak D call TRBD1 (5 bases). Trimming removed 5 bases at V and 2 bases at J, with 20 bases between. The CDR3 spans 17 residues. The germline V gene encodes CDR1 SEHNR and CDR2 FQNEAQ (reference sequence). DNA for the CDR3: TGTGCCAGCAGCGTTGTCAGGGCGACCGGAAACACAGATACGCAGTATTTT. Translating gives CASSVVRATGNTDTQYF. The whole variable domain, remainder taken from reference TRBV7-9 and TRBJ2-3, is DTGVSQNPRHKITKRGQNVTFRCDPISEHNRLYWYRQTLGQGPEFLTYFQNEAQLEKSRLLSDRFSAERPKGSFSTLEIQRTEQGDSAMYLCASSVVRATGNTDTQYFGPGTRLTVL.

J is TRBJ2-1 and V is TRBV4-1, with 7 bases aligning to TRBD2. The CDR3 loop spans 19 amino acids. V shed 4 bases, J shed 0 bases, and the junction held 15 bases outside the gene matches. The V gene's germline CDR1 is MGHRA and CDR2 YSYEKL. CDR3 protein: CASSLGGGAGRYSYNEQFF. Here the CDR3 DNA reads TGCGCCAGCAGCCTGGGGGGGGGTGCGGGACGATACTCCTACAATGAGCAGTTCTTC.

The chain recombines TRBV6-1 with TRBJ2-7; D unresolved. V was trimmed by 6 bases and J by 0 bases, leaving 9 bases between them. The CDR3 covers 13 residues. The germline V gene encodes CDR1 MNHNS and CDR2 SASEGT. The CDR3 region is CASRRRDSYEQYF. The DNA for the CDR3 is TGTGCCAGCAGGAGGCGCGACTCCTACGAGCAGTACTTC.

The genes are TRBV5-4 and TRBJ2-4; D may be TRBD2 (6 bases). Germline loops: CDR1 SGHNT, CDR2 YYREEE (reference sequence). This CDR3 has 15 residues. The V gene lost 2 bases and the J gene lost 9 bases, with 18 bases spanning the gap. CDR3 sequence reads: CASSFSSGGQAIQYF. The CDR3 region has the DNA TGTGCCAGCAGCTTTTCAAGTGGAGGGCAGGCCATTCAGTACTTC.

The rearrangement joins TRBV6-1 to TRBJ2-5; 7 positions agree with TRBD2. The last part of the DNA fits TRBJ2-7 better; the J call may be wrong. This CDR3 contains 17 residues. Per the germline V gene, CDR1 is MNHNS and CDR2 is SASEGT. The CDR3 is CASSENVSGGSDNEQYF. DNA for the CDR3: TGTGCCAGCAGTGAGAATGTCTCGGGCGGGAGTGACAACGAGCAGTACTTC.

The genes are TRBV6-6 and TRBJ2-5, with a weak D call TRBD1 (7 bases). This CDR3 region has 15 residues. The germline V gene has CDR1 MNHNY and CDR2 SVGAGI (reference sequence). The V and J ends lost 2 bases and 3 bases respectively, with 13 bases between them. The CDR3 DNA reads as TGTGCCAGCAGTTACAGACAGGGAGGAAAAGAGACCCAGTACTTC. Its translation: CASSYRQGGKETQYF.

The chain is built from TRBV6-1 and TRBJ2-2, with a weak D call TRBD1 (6 bases). CDR3 length: 13 residues. The ends were cut back, 9 bases at V and 1 base at J, with 9 bases in the middle. Germline CDR1 and CDR2: MNHNS and SASEGT. The CDR3 region is CASEDRNTGELFF. In DNA, the CDR3 is TGTGCCAGTGAGGACAGGAACACCGGGGAGCTGTTTTTT.

This chain links TRBV19 with TRBJ1-2; perhaps TRBD1 as D (5 bases). Germline V gene sequence: CDR1 LNHDA, CDR2 SQIVND (reference sequence). The CDR3 totals 15 residues. The V and J ends lost 5 bases and 2 bases respectively, with 15 bases between them. CDR3 sequence reads: CASSSTQTDNYGYTF. CDR3 DNA: TGTGCCAGTAGTTCCACTCAGACAGACAACTATGGCTACACCTTC. Based on the CDR3 plus reference TRBV19 and TRBJ1-2, the full variable domain is DGGITQSPKYLFRKEGQNVTLSCEQNLNHDAMYWYRQDPGQGLRLIYYSQIVNDFQKGDIAEGYSVSREKKESFPLTVTSAQKNPTAFYLCASSSTQTDNYGYTFGSGTRLTVV.

The chain combines TRBV7-2 with TRBJ2-4; a weak D match, TRBD1 (6 bases). Germline values: CDR1 SGHTA, CDR2 FQGNSA. With 3 bases removed from V and 11 bases from J, the gap between germline ends came to 17 bases. The CDR3 length is 14 residues. The CDR3 DNA sequence: TGTGCCAGCAGCTTTACCGGGACATCGGTTCTTCAGTACTTC. The encoded protein is CASSFTGTSVLQYF.

V gene TRBV4-1 combines with J gene TRBJ2-7, with 7 bases identical to TRBD2. This CDR3 spans 15 amino acids. Unmatched junction bases numbered 9, after V lost 1 base and J lost 6 bases. The germline gives CDR1 MGHRA, CDR2 YSYEKL. The CDR3 nucleotides are TGCGCCAGCAGCCAAGTTTGGGGGGAGGGTTTCGAGCAGTACTTC. This encodes CASSQVWGEGFEQYF.

CDR3 sequence: CASSTGGYPYGSPLHF. The CDR3 DNA reads TGTGCCAGTAGTACGGGGGGCTACCCTTATGGATCACCCCTCCACTTT. V gene TRBV19 combines with J gene TRBJ1-6; weak D call: TRBD1 (6 bases). V was trimmed by 4 bases and J by 10 bases, leaving 20 bases between them. This CDR3 spans 16 amino acids. CDR1 is LNHDA and CDR2 is SQIVND in the germline V gene (reference sequence).

This rearrangement joins TRBV19 to TRBJ2-1; 14 bases match TRBD2. Germline V gene lookup returns CDR1 LNHDA and CDR2 SQIVND (reference sequence). The ends lost 3 bases at V and 10 bases at J; junction bases unmatched: 5. The CDR3 is made up of 15 amino acids. The CDR3 sequence: CASSIGTSGSWEQFF. Here the CDR3 DNA reads TGTGCCAGTAGTATCGGGACTAGCGGGAGTTGGGAGCAGTTCTTC. The entire variable domain, with the rest obtained from reference TRBV19 and TRBJ2-1, is as follows: DGGITQSPKYLFRKEGQNVTLSCEQNLNHDAMYWYRQDPGQGLRLIYYSQIVNDFQKGDIAEGYSVSREKKESFPLTVTSAQKNPTAFYLCASSIGTSGSWEQFFGPGTRLTVL.

The V call is TRBV19, the J call TRBJ2-7, with TRBD1 matching over 7 bases. V was pared by 3 bases and J by 3 bases, with 11 bases of the junction left unmatched. Germline CDR1 is LNHDA and CDR2 is SQIVND (reference sequence). CDR3 length: 16 residues. The CDR3 loop is CASSINPGTAYYEQYF. Written as DNA, the CDR3 is TGTGCCAGTAGTATTAACCCCGGGACAGCCTACTACGAGCAGTACTTC.

The chain joins TRBV30 to TRBJ1-2; D is undetermined. This CDR3 has 12 amino acids. The germline V and J ends were trimmed by 0 bases and 8 bases, with 10 bases remaining between them. Per the germline V gene, CDR1 is GTSNPN and CDR2 is SVGIG (reference sequence). CDR3 amino acids: CAWSVSFGGYTF. The CDR3 DNA is TGTGCCTGGAGTGTAAGCTTCGGGGGCTACACCTTC. Together with reference TRBV30 and TRBJ1-2, the CDR3 gives the full variable domain: SQTIHQWPATLVQPVGSPLSLECTVEGTSNPNLYWYRQAAGRGLQLLFYSVGIGQISSEVPQNLSASRPQDRQFILSSKKLLLSDSGFYLCAWSVSFGGYTFGSGTRLTVV.

CDR3 bases: TGTGCCAGCAGCCCAGAGGACAGGGGTAGCGGCTACACCTTC. It codes for CASSPEDRGSGYTF. The chain joins TRBV7-9 to TRBJ1-2; 9 nucleotides align to TRBD1. The V and J ends lost 5 bases and 8 bases, in that order; junction bases with no gene match: 9. The CDR3 runs to 14 residues. Germline V gene sequence: CDR1 SEHNR, CDR2 FQNEAQ (reference sequence).

The chain joins TRBV27 to TRBJ1-2; perhaps TRBD1 as D (6 bases). V dropped 4 bases and J dropped 8 bases, with 14 bases sitting between them. CDR1 and CDR2 (germline): MNHEY, SMNVEV (reference sequence). The length of the CDR3 is 13 residues. CDR3 coding DNA: TGTGCCAGCAGTTCTGACAGGTTAAAAGGCTACACCTTC. Translation gives CASSSDRLKGYTF.